This T cell receptor (beta chain) was recorded in a study of radiotherapy plus CTLA-4 blockade in lung cancer. For the study at large: Objective response rate was about 20%; disease control rate, less than 40%. Study-level results: Early clonal dynamics of blood T cells, together with interferon-beta, were reported as the best response predictor. TCR clones originating in tumors grew in number in blood after radiotherapy plus ipilimumab.

CDR3 length: 14 amino acids. Germline lookup yields CDR1 MNHNS and CDR2 SASEGT. The V gene lost 6 bases and the J gene lost 0 bases, with 11 bases spanning the gap. A remark on this clone: Its antigen remains unknown.

The protocol was immunoSEQ multiplex PCR, while the TCRdb copy is restricted to in-frame clones and leaves out a portion. The repertoire has roughly 130,000 clones, approximately 90% of them found once; the top ten carry over 6%. People whose metastatic non-small-cell lung cancer was chemo-refractory got focal radiation along with CTLA-4 blockade by ipilimumab. The clonotype comes from a human donor with non-small cell lung cancer that progressed on radiotherapy plus ipilimumab. The sample here was peripheral blood, taken from a patient treated with radiotherapy plus ipilimumab. This sequence joins TRBV6-1 and TRBJ1-2; weak D call: TRBD1 (5 bases). The CDR3 nucleotides read TGTGCCAGCAGAAATACAGGAGCTAACTATGGCTACACCTTC. As protein: CASRNTGANYGYTF.